These 20 T cell receptor beta chains were sequenced from one sample in a study of spatial heterogeneity in lung cancer. Overall study results and limits: Counts that tracked tumor mutation counts were those of expanded intratumoral alpha and beta TCRs.

TCRdb independently ran MiXCR on the 5' RACE reads; one entry per CDR3 protein. The table lists several thousand distinct CDR3 sequences, about 6.3% of them singletons. Sample time point: sample taken at primary tumor resection. No antigens are known for them. The sample in question was lung tumor tissue, obtained at surgery. These receptors were obtained from a male donor with early-stage non-small cell lung cancer.

Within the sample, this clonotype is medium-sized. The rearrangement uses TRBV5-1 and TRBJ2-7; D remains unclear. V lost 2 bases to trimming and J lost 1 base, with 7 bases between them. Per the germline V gene, CDR1 is SGHRS and CDR2 is YFSETQ. This CDR3 contains 13 residues. The CDR3, as DNA: TGCGCCAGCAGCTTTACTTTGTCCTACGAGCAGTACTTC. Its protein product is CASSFTLSYEQYF.

This clonotype is medium-sized by share. The V and J genes are TRBV27 and TRBJ2-7; no definite D call. The CDR3 is made up of 16 amino acids. V gave up 0 bases and J gave up 2 bases, with 14 bases separating them. In germline, CDR1 is MNHEY, CDR2 SMNVEV (reference sequence). The CDR3 DNA is TGTGCCAGCAGTTTATCTATCCAAACCCTACCCTACGAGCAGTACTTC. This translates into CASSLSIQTLPYEQYF.

The genes are TRBV6-2 or TRBV6-3 and TRBJ2-5; TRBD1 agrees at 9 bases. CDR1 and CDR2 from the germline V gene are MNHEY and SVGEGT. Losses at the gene ends were 3 bases for V and 3 bases for J; bases not matched to a gene: 11. This CDR3 is 17 amino acids long. CDR3 region: CASSYYQGTGTEETQYF. The CDR3 DNA reads as TGTGCCAGCAGTTATTATCAGGGGACAGGGACTGAAGAGACCCAGTACTTC.

By sample share, this clonotype is medium-sized. The CDR3 spells CRGRNYGYTF. The CDR3 bases are TGCAGGGGGAGGAACTATGGCTACACCTTC. The V call is TRBV20-1, the J call TRBJ1-2; D is ambiguous. Germline V gene data show CDR1 as DFQATT and CDR2 as SNEGSKA (reference sequence). CDR3 length equals 10 residues.

In its sample, this clonotype ranks as medium-sized (0.01 to 0.1%). The gene calls are TRBV6-2 or TRBV6-3 and TRBJ2-1; D gene ambiguous. Trimming left V 6 bases short and J 3 bases short, with 15 bases between. Per germline, CDR1 MNHEY and CDR2 SVGEGT. The CDR3 extends over 15 amino acids. The CDR3 nucleotides read TGTGCCAGCAGCCGATACTCGGCAGACTACAATGAGCAGTTCTTC. Translating it yields CASSRYSADYNEQFF.

Relative to its sample, this clonotype is medium-sized. The chain recombines TRBV27 with TRBJ1-1; D not certain. V gave up 3 bases and J gave up 5 bases, with 10 bases separating them. The CDR3 covers 13 residues. Germline assignment: CDR1 MNHEY and CDR2 SMNVEV (reference sequence). The CDR3 region is CASSFISGTEAFF. In DNA form, the CDR3 reads TGTGCCAGCAGTTTCATCAGCGGTACTGAAGCTTTCTTT.

This clonotype is termed hyperexpanded. This chain links TRBV7-9 with TRBJ2-3; 7 bases match TRBD1. The CDR3 is 14 amino acids. V lost 3 bases and J lost 5; bases outside the gene matches: 5. CDR1 and CDR2 (germline): SEHNR, FQNEAQ (reference sequence). CDR3 residues: CASSFQSGGDTQYF. CDR3 coding DNA: TGTGCCAGCAGCTTCCAATCAGGGGGAGATACGCAGTATTTT.

In its sample, this clonotype was seen a few times. The chain uses TRBV6-2 or TRBV6-3 and TRBJ2-7, with D hard to call. In germline, CDR1 is MNHEY, CDR2 SVGEGT. The CDR3 length is 11 residues. Trimming removed 2 bases at V and 3 bases at J, with 2 bases between. For the CDR3, the DNA is TGTGCCAGCAGTTACCGCTACGAGCAGTACTTC. Translated: CASSYRYEQYF.

In its sample, this clonotype was seen a few times. The chain combines TRBV4-3 with TRBJ1-5; D ambiguous. Germline V gene lookup returns CDR1 LGHNA and CDR2 YSLEER. The CDR3 has 16 amino acids. The ends were cut back, 0 bases at V and 5 bases at J, with 14 bases in the middle. CDR3 nucleotides: TGCGCCAGCAGCCAAGAAAAAGAGGGAAGGGATCAGCCCCAGCATTTT. Translated, it gives CASSQEKEGRDQPQHF.

This clonotype is labeled medium-sized. This chain links TRBV2 with TRBJ2-7; 12 bases align to TRBD2. The CDR3 is made up of 15 amino acids. The germline V gene encodes CDR1 SNHLY and CDR2 FYNNEI. After removal of 2 bases from V and 5 bases from J, the junction contained 4 bases not matched to a gene. Here the CDR3 DNA reads TGTGCCAGCAGTGAAACTAGCGGGGGGAGGAACGAGCAGTACTTC. It codes for CASSETSGGRNEQYF. The whole variable domain, remainder taken from reference TRBV2 and TRBJ2-7, is EPEVTQTPSHQVTQMGQEVILRCVPISNHLYFYWYRQILGQKVEFLVSFYNNEISEKSEIFDDQFSVERPDGSNFTLKIRSTKLEDSAMYFCASSETSGGRNEQYFGPGTRLTVT.

This clonotype was detected a few times. V gene TRBV3-1 combines with J gene TRBJ1-5; D is possibly TRBD1 (6 bases). Trimming took off 3 bases at V and 7 bases at J, with 10 bases between the two ends. The CDR3 sequence is 13 residues long. The germline V gene encodes CDR1 LGHDT and CDR2 YNNKEL (reference sequence). The CDR3 protein is CASSQAGEQPQHF. CDR3 in DNA: TGTGCCAGCAGCCAGGCAGGGGAACAGCCCCAGCATTTT.

By share, this clonotype ranks as medium-sized (0.01 to 0.1%). The rearrangement joins TRBV4-1 to TRBJ1-6; possible D gene TRBD1, 5 bases. Germline values: CDR1 MGHRA, CDR2 YSYEKL. This CDR3 is 14 amino acids long. With 0 bases removed from V and 8 bases from J, the gap between germline ends came to 8 bases. CDR3 residues: CASSQEAGYSPLHF. The CDR3, as DNA: TGCGCCAGCAGCCAAGAGGCAGGGTATTCACCCCTCCACTTT.

By share of the sample, this clonotype is medium-sized. J is TRBJ1-4 and V is TRBV18; tentative D call: TRBD1 (6 bases). V dropped 0 bases and J dropped 4 bases, with 12 bases sitting between them. The germline gives CDR1 KGHSH, CDR2 LQKENI. CDR3 size: 16 residues. CDR3: CASSPPTRGGNEKLFF. The DNA of the CDR3 is TGTGCCAGCTCACCACCGACCAGGGGTGGTAATGAAAAACTGTTTTTT. Based on the CDR3 plus reference TRBV18 and TRBJ1-4, the full variable domain is NAGVMQNPRHLVRRRGQEARLRCSPMKGHSHVYWYRQLPEEGLKFMVYLQKENIIDESGMPKERFSAEFPKEGPSILRIQQVVRGDSAAYFCASSPPTRGGNEKLFFGSGTQLSVL.

In its sample, this clonotype was seen a few times. The rearrangement links TRBV5-6 to TRBJ2-2, with unresolved D. V lost 4 bases to trimming and J lost 3 bases, with 7 bases between them. The germline CDR1 and CDR2 sequences are SGHDT and YYEEEE. The length of the CDR3 is 13 residues. As DNA, the CDR3 is TGTGCCAGCAGCCCAGTATACACCGGGGAGCTGTTTTTT. This translates into CASSPVYTGELFF.

This clonotype is medium-sized within its sample. V is TRBV27 and J is TRBJ1-5, with TRBD1 matching 7 bases. After removal of 7 bases from V and 1 base from J, the junction contained 4 bases not matched to a gene. The germline gives CDR1 MNHEY, CDR2 SMNVEV (reference sequence). The CDR3 loop spans 14 amino acids. CDR3 DNA: TGTGCCAGCAAACCCAGGGGGAGCAATCAGCCCCAGCATTTT. Its protein product is CASKPRGSNQPQHF.

This clonotype came up a few times. Here the CDR3 DNA reads TGTGCCAGCTCACTAGCGGGGGCCGGAGGAGAGACCCAGTACTTC. Protein: CASSLAGAGGETQYF. The chain carries TRBV6-6 and TRBJ2-5, with 11 bases aligning to TRBD2. Per the germline V gene, CDR1 is MNHNY and CDR2 is SVGAGI (reference sequence). The CDR3 extends over 15 amino acids. V shed 8 bases and J 4 bases; nucleotides not matched to a gene: 9.

In the case of this clonotype: A much larger clone lies one base from this, so it may be a read error. The chain couples TRBV20-1 to TRBJ2-5; tentatively, D is TRBD2 (6 bases). From germline, CDR1 is DFQATT and CDR2 SNEGSKA (reference sequence). V shed 3 bases and J shed 7 bases, with 18 bases lying between them. The CDR3 is 14 residues long. CDR3 in DNA: TGCAGTGCTAGGTTGGTGGGGACTCTGGGGACCCAGTACTTC. It encodes CSARLVGTLGTQYF.

The rearrangement links TRBV6-5 to TRBJ1-1; no reliable D call. In germline, CDR1 is MNHEY, CDR2 SVGAGI. The CDR3 consists of 13 residues. V lost 0 bases and J 3 bases, leaving 5 bases between the germline ends. CDR3 in amino acids: CASSYSKDTEAFF. The CDR3 bases are TGTGCCAGCAGTTACTCGAAGGACACTGAAGCTTTCTTT.

V and J are TRBV7-3 and TRBJ2-7; D is possibly TRBD1 (6 bases). The V gene lost 5 bases and the J gene lost 6 bases, with 11 bases spanning the gap. CDR1 is SGHTA, CDR2 FQGTGA, per germline. This CDR3 is 12 amino acids long. CDR3 coding DNA: TGTGCCAGCAGCCAAGGGGGTCGCGAGCAGTACTTC. This gives the protein CASSQGGREQYF.

By share of the sample, this clonotype is medium-sized. V and J are TRBV10-3 and TRBJ1-5, with TRBD1 identical over 7 bases. The CDR3 covers 15 residues. Per germline, CDR1 ENHRY and CDR2 SYGVKD. The junction had 14 bases not matched to a gene; V was cut back by 10 bases and J by 5 bases. The CDR3 sequence is CAKPCDGTDDQPQHF. The CDR3 coding sequence is TGTGCCAAGCCCTGTGACGGGACAGATGATCAGCCCCAGCATTTT.